One and the same sample provided the 19 T cell receptor beta chains below, sequenced in a study of technical replicates of blood from several donors. Profiled with immunoSEQ multiplex PCR; TCRdb holds only in-frame clones, not every one. The table has approximately 76,000 clones, 91% seen once. The source material was T cells isolated from PBMCs. Every receptor here comes from a human donor in good health.

The chain employs TRBV5-1 and TRBJ2-7; D possibly corresponds to TRBD2 (6 bases). V lost 2 bases and J lost 1, with 13 bases in between. This CDR3 has 15 residues. Germline CDR1 and CDR2: SGHRS and YFSETQ. The CDR3 sequence is CASSFAGKNSYEQYF. CDR3 sequence (DNA): TGCGCCAGCAGCTTCGCGGGGAAAAATTCCTACGAGCAGTACTTC.

This clone was observed a single time. This rearrangement joins TRBV27 to TRBJ2-7; D is uncertain. The CDR3 runs to 13 residues. V lost 3 bases, J lost 2 bases, and 8 bases lay in between. CDR1 MNHEY and CDR2 SMNVEV come from the germline V gene (reference sequence). The DNA of the CDR3 is TGTGCCAGCAGTTTTAGAGAAGCCTACGAGCAGTACTTC. Its protein product is CASSFREAYEQYF.

This rearrangement joins TRBV6-5 to TRBJ2-7, with 9 nucleotides matching TRBD2. Per germline, CDR1 MNHEY and CDR2 SVGAGI. This CDR3 region has 16 residues. The J segment lost 1 base and the V segment lost 0 bases, leaving 4 bases of the junction unmatched. The CDR3 bases are TGTGCCAGCAGTTACTCCGGACTAGCGTTTTCCTACGAGCAGTACTTC. Amino acids: CASSYSGLAFSYEQYF.

This rearrangement joins TRBV7-2 to TRBJ2-7, with D perhaps matching TRBD2 (5 bases). CDR1 and CDR2 (germline): SGHTA, FQGNSA. The CDR3 sequence is 14 residues long. Trimming removed 5 bases at V and 1 base at J, with 12 bases between. CDR3 nucleotides: TGTGCCAGCAGCCCTCGGACTGCTTCCTACGAGCAGTACTTC. This encodes CASSPRTASYEQYF.

The chain carries TRBV15 and TRBJ1-2; TRBD1 agrees at 8 bases. CDR1 is LNHNV, CDR2 YYDKDF, per germline (reference sequence). Unmatched junction bases numbered 8, after V lost 6 bases and J lost 2 bases. This CDR3 comprises 15 residues. CDR3 protein: CATRMTGVGNYGYTF. CDR3 bases: TGTGCCACCAGGATGACAGGGGTGGGAAACTATGGCTACACCTTC.

The chain couples TRBV6-1 to TRBJ2-1; the match to TRBD2 covers 7 bases. In germline, CDR1 is MNHNS, CDR2 SASEGT. This CDR3 has 13 amino acids. Germline trimming cut 11 bases from V and 9 bases from J; bases unmatched to any gene: 13. The CDR3 sequence is CAGSPGRQLEQFF. The CDR3 nucleotides are TGTGCCGGGAGCCCCGGGAGGCAACTTGAGCAGTTCTTC.

The chain has TRBV28 and TRBJ2-7; TRBD1 agrees at 8 bases. The V and J ends lost 7 bases and 0 bases, in that order; junction bases with no gene match: 14. The CDR3 has 17 amino acids. From germline, CDR1 is MDHEN and CDR2 SYDVKM. For the CDR3, the DNA is TGTGCCAGCATCGCTGACAGGGGTAAAAGGAGCTCCTACGAGCAGTACTTC. Its translation is CASIADRGKRSSYEQYF.

The chain combines TRBV7-9 with TRBJ2-5, with D perhaps TRBD2 (5 bases). Trimming took off 3 bases at V and 7 bases at J, with 12 bases between the two ends. Germline lookup yields CDR1 SEHNR and CDR2 FQNEAQ (reference sequence). The CDR3 consists of 13 residues. This chain's CDR3 is CASSFTSEGTQYF. CDR3 coding DNA: TGTGCCAGCAGCTTCACAAGCGAGGGGACCCAGTACTTC. The whole variable domain, filled in from reference TRBV7-9 and TRBJ2-5, reads DTGVSQNPRHKITKRGQNVTFRCDPISEHNRLYWYRQTLGQGPEFLTYFQNEAQLEKSRLLSDRFSAERPKGSFSTLEIQRTEQGDSAMYLCASSFTSEGTQYFGPGTRLLVL.

The chain uses TRBV25-1 and TRBJ2-7; maybe TRBD2 (6 bases). Germline loops: CDR1 MGHDK, CDR2 SYGVNS. Trimming cost V 4 bases and J 2 bases, with 12 bases left between them. This CDR3 region has 14 residues. CDR3 loop: CASSGRDWTYEQYF. Written as DNA, the CDR3 is TGTGCCAGCAGTGGTCGGGACTGGACCTACGAGCAGTACTTC.

V and J are TRBV15 and TRBJ1-2, with D tentatively TRBD1 (5 bases). There are 17 residues in the CDR3. The germline V and J ends were trimmed by 0 bases and 4 bases, with 18 bases remaining between them. Germline lookup yields CDR1 LNHNV and CDR2 YYDKDF (reference sequence). This chain's CDR3 is CATSREGAGYFSYGYTF. CDR3 bases: TGTGCCACCAGCAGAGAAGGGGCAGGGTACTTTTCCTATGGCTACACCTTC.

The chain has TRBV11-2 and TRBJ2-2, with 8 bases identical to TRBD1. The CDR3 loop spans 16 amino acids. The ends lost 5 bases at V and 4 bases at J; junction bases unmatched: 9. Germline V lookup: CDR1 SGHAT, CDR2 FQNNGV. The CDR3 here is CASSPDRGGPTGELFF. The CDR3 DNA sequence: TGTGCCAGCAGCCCCGACAGGGGCGGACCCACCGGGGAGCTGTTTTTT.

The chain joins TRBV30 to TRBJ2-2; TRBD1 might be the D (5 bases). Germline CDR1 GTSNPN, CDR2 SVGIG (reference sequence). The CDR3 length is 20 residues. Trimming took off 2 bases at V and 1 base at J, with 26 bases between the two ends. CDR3 coding DNA: TGTGCCTGGAGTTTTTCTCCTTGGGCAGGGCCCTCCCAGAACACCGGGGAGCTGTTTTTT. The encoded protein is CAWSFSPWAGPSQNTGELFF.

V is TRBV4-1 and J is TRBJ1-5; D gene ambiguous. The CDR3 consists of 15 residues. The V and J ends lost 4 bases and 1 base respectively, with 11 bases between them. In germline, CDR1 is MGHRA, CDR2 YSYEKL. CDR3 sequence: CASSLQRWSNQPQHF. The CDR3 nucleotides are TGCGCCAGCAGCCTCCAGCGGTGGAGCAATCAGCCCCAGCATTTT.

The chain uses TRBV11-2 and TRBJ2-7; TRBD1 matches at 7 bases. Germline V gene lookup returns CDR1 SGHAT and CDR2 FQNNGV. The CDR3 is 14 residues long. V shed 3 bases and J 3 bases; nucleotides not matched to a gene: 5. The CDR3 region has the DNA TGTGCCAGCAGCTTGGACAGGTCCCGCTACGAGCAGTACTTC. This codes for CASSLDRSRYEQYF.

The CDR3 loop reads CASSIVDRSDEQYF. CDR3 in DNA: TGTGCCAGTAGTATCGTTGACAGGAGCGACGAGCAGTACTTC. The rearrangement uses TRBV19 and TRBJ2-7; weak D call: TRBD1 (6 bases). CDR3 length: 14 amino acids. Trimming took off 3 bases at V and 5 bases at J, with 14 bases between the two ends. Per germline, CDR1 LNHDA and CDR2 SQIVND (reference sequence).

The chain carries TRBV30 and TRBJ1-4; unclear D gene. Germline CDR1 reads GTSNPN; CDR2 reads SVGIG (reference sequence). The germline V and J ends were trimmed by 2 bases and 8 bases, with 12 bases remaining between them. The CDR3 contains 13 residues. CDR3 DNA: TGTGCCTGGAGTAGAGGCTATGGGGAAAAACTGTTTTTT. This translates into CAWSRGYGEKLFF.

The V and J genes are TRBV6-1 and TRBJ2-3; 7 nucleotides match TRBD2. This CDR3 has 15 amino acids. Germline CDR1 MNHNS, CDR2 SASEGT. V shed 6 bases and J 0 bases; nucleotides not matched to a gene: 6. CDR3 coding DNA: TGTGCCAGCAGCACCGGGACTATCAGCACAGATACGCAGTATTTT. This codes for CASSTGTISTDTQYF.

The chain links TRBV19 to TRBJ1-1; D may be TRBD1 (5 bases). The length of the CDR3 is 14 residues. Germline-derived CDR1 and CDR2 are LNHDA and SQIVND (reference sequence). Trimming took 4 bases from V and 3 from J, leaving 12 bases between them. CDR3 loop: CASSKRGVDTEAFF. In nucleotides, the CDR3 is TGTGCCAGTAGTAAAAGGGGTGTGGACACTGAAGCTTTCTTT.

The CDR3 reads CASTFGTAEQYF. The CDR3 coding sequence is TGTGCCAGCACTTTCGGGACAGCTGAGCAGTACTTC. This chain links TRBV7-9 with TRBJ2-7, with 7 positions matching TRBD1. The germline V gene encodes CDR1 SEHNR and CDR2 FQNEAQ (reference sequence). CDR3 length: 12 amino acids. V was pared by 7 bases and J by 7 bases, with 7 bases of the junction left unmatched.